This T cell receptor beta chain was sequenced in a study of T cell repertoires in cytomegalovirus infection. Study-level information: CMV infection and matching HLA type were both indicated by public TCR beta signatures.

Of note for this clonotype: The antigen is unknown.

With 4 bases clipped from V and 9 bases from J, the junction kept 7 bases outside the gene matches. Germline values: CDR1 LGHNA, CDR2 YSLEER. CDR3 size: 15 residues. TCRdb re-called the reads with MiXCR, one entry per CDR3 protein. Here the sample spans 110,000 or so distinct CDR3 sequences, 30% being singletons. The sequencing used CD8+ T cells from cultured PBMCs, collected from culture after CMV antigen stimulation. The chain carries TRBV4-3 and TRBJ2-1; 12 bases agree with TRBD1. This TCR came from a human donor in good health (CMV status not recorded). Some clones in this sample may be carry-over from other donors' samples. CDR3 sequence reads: CASSPAGQGASEQFF. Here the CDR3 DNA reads TGCGCCAGCAGCCCAGCGGGACAGGGGGCAAGTGAGCAGTTCTTC.